This T cell receptor (beta chain) was sequenced in a study of Graves' ophthalmopathy and Graves' hyperthyroidism. Among the exclusions were patients with other autoimmune diseases, uncontrolled infections, pregnancy or lactation. Amplification of the TCR beta CDR3 regions used RNA transcripts (as template). A first-round RT-PCR used HTBI primers, followed by a second-round multiplex PCR. From the multiplex PCR reads, TCRdb called clonotypes with MiXCR, one entry per CDR3 protein. The sample lists 650,000 to 900,000 distinct CDR3 sequences; 35% to 50% were seen once. General observations from the study: Sensitivity reached just under 90% and specificity approximately 81% for a 13-signature model separating ophthalmopathy from stable hyperthyroidism.

As to this clonotype: Its antigen is undetermined.

Trimming took 4 bases from V and 2 from J; bases not matched to a gene: 8. The germline CDR1 and CDR2 sequences are KGHDR and SFDVKD. This CDR3 has 17 amino acids. The gene calls are TRBV24-1 and TRBJ2-5; 11 positions match TRBD1. This TCR came from an adult man with Graves' ophthalmopathy. The sequencing input was peripheral blood. The DNA of the CDR3 is TGTGCCACCAGTGACCATTACGGGGACAGGGGGCAAGAGACCCAGTACTTC. Translated, it gives CATSDHYGDRGQETQYF.